Described below is a single TCR beta chain sequence and its context. This clonotype came up a few times. Its target antigen remains unknown. No base-level quality is on record; no much larger clone is a single base apart. The data stem from a study of response to subunit inactivated influenza vaccine (dated by TCRdb to 2016 to 2019). Describing the broader study: To follow how T cells responded to a trivalent subunit inactivated influenza vaccine, the researchers relied on deep quantitative profiling of the T cell receptor repertoire.

Library preparation employed RT-PCR. For sequencing, an Illumina HiSeq 2500 was employed. TCRdb itself trimmed the public reads at Q25 with fastp, ran MiXCR and retained productive beta chains. Merged by CDR3 protein, the rows form single entries marked with the most common genes and DNA. The sample has about 520,000 distinct CDR3 sequences on record, about 25% of them singletons. Together, the top ten hold 1.9% of the sample. Broader findings and caveats from the paper: The authors suggested that each seasonal influenza vaccination may recruit only a limited number of new T cells.

This clonotype originated in a man aged 50-60 years who received an inactivated influenza vaccine. Donor details come from another sample of the same person, matched by shared clones. Sample: CD4+ T cells sorted from PBMCs, taken roughly 5 days after vaccination.

The CDR3 amino acid sequence is: CSARDLAGAHEQFF. The nucleotides read TGCAGTGCTAGAGATCTAGCGGGAGCTCATGAGCAGTTCTTC. Rearrangement joined TRBV20-1 to TRBJ2-1; 10 bases in the middle match TRBD2. V is cut back by 0 bases and J by 8 bases, with 4 bases in the junction unmatched. CDR1 and CDR2 are drawn from the germline V gene (reference sequence): DFQATT, SNEGSKA. The CDR3 sequence holds 14 residues, the cysteine and phenylalanine included. Only the CDR3 portion is preserved as DNA: 42 bases, with reading frame beginning at the first base.